Listed below are T cell receptor beta chains from one sample, sequenced in a study of radiation and T cells in renal cell carcinoma. Assay used: immunoSEQ multiplex PCR; TCRdb lists only in-frame clones, some missing. The sample shows about 130,000 clones, approximately 90% of them seen only once. The source material was blood, sampled from a patient whose treatment included radiotherapy and nephrectomy. These receptors all stem from a woman in her 50s with renal cell carcinoma. Both conserved end residues are part of each CDR3. A D gene is named only where the DNA matches it firmly. Clone size appears in some rows only: once, few, many, or a class for an expanded clone.

>TRBV6-1|11|NA|NA
CASTSRNEQFF
>TRBV4-2|16|NA|once
CASSQYLDSLYNEQFF
>TRBV10-1|14|NA|once
CASSDLTENTEAFF
>TRBV6-5|15|TRBD2|NA
CASRLQSGGADTQYF
>TRBV7-2|12|NA|NA
CASSSPGYEQYF
>TRBV9|14|NA|NA
CASRAGRASNEQFF
>TRBV30|13|NA|NA
CAWGRGVLYEQYF
>TRBV7-2|16|NA|NA
CASSLSVTGLNGELFF
>TRBV6-1|14|NA|NA
CASSDGRTNQPQHF
>TRBV7-9|15|TRBD1|NA
CASRSDRGRTDTQYF
>TRBV2|12|NA|NA
CASRAGNYGYTF
>TRBV7-9|14|NA|NA
CASRYLAEANEQFF
>TRBV4-1|16|NA|once
CASSQERGGGTYEQYF
>TRBV11-3|13|NA|NA
CASSQQGTGELFF
>TRBV7-8|15|NA|NA
CASSRGQRFNTEAFF
>TRBV16|16|NA|NA
CASSLTGGSSDYGYTF
>TRBV30|13|NA|NA
CAWSPGVTGELFF
>TRBV7-3|15|NA|NA
CASSSDIFGGDTQYF
>TRBV4-2|13|NA|NA
CASSQDYYYEQYF